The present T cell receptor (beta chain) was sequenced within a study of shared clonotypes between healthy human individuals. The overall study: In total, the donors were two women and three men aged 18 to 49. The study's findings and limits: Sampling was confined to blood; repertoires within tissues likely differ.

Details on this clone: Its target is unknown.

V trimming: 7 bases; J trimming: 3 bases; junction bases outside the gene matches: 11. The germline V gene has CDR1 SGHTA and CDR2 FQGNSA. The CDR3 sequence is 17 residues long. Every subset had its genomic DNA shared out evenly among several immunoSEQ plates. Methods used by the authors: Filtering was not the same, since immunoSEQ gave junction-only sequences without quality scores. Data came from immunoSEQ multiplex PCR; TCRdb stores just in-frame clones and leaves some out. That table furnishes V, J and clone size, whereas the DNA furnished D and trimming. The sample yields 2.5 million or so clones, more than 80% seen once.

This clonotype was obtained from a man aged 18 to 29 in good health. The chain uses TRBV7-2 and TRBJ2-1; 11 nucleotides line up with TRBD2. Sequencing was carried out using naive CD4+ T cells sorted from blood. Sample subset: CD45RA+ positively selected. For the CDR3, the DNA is TGTGCCAGCACCACTCAGACCCTAGCGGGAGGCTACAATGAGCAGTTCTTC. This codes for CASTTQTLAGGYNEQFF.